These 5 T cell receptor beta chains came from one sample sequenced in a study of T-cell reconstitution after alpha-beta-depleted transplantation in children listed by TCRdb under 2016. In light of the paper, this sample's treatment or condition label describes: allogeneic hematopoietic cell transplantation with graft depleted of TCRalphabeta T cells and CD19 B cells. Libraries came from PCR. TCRdb names Illumina HiSeq 2500 as the instrument used. Molecular barcoding was employed in the preparation of TCR libraries, with unique molecular identifiers being used to normalize TCRbeta repertoire quantification. TCRdb reprocessing: public reads trimmed at Q25 with fastp, clones called with MiXCR, in-frame beta chains kept. A single entry per CDR3 protein holds the most common genes and DNA from its merged rows. This sample holds 750,000 to 950,000 distinct CDR3 sequences; under 20% were observed only once. The leading ten clones occupy around 5.3% of the sample.

Source: PBMCs, mostly from graft donor cells, taken 360 days after TCRalphabeta/CD19-depleted stem cell transplant. These receptors were collected from a male patient aged 10 to 17 who had a stem cell transplant for acute lymphoblastic leukemia, so the T cells may come from the graft donor.

This clonotype occurred a few times. V usage is TRBV7-2 and J usage is TRBJ1-4; weak D call: TRBD1 (5 bases). Per the germline V gene, CDR1 is SGHTA and CDR2 is FQGNSA. The CDR3 extends over 15 amino acids. V was shortened by 5 bases and J by 3 bases, with 13 bases between the two germline ends. The CDR3 region has the DNA TGTGCCAGCAGCCTCCGGGACTGGTCTAATGAAAAACTGTTTTTT. It specifies CASSLRDWSNEKLFF.

As DNA, the CDR3 is TGTGCCAGCAGCTCGGACACATCCTACGAGCAGTACTTC. Translated, it gives CASSSDTSYEQYF. The chain uses TRBV7-9 and TRBJ2-7, with D possibly matching TRBD1 (5 bases). Trimming shortened V by 4 bases and J by 1 base, and 8 bases separated the two germline ends. CDR1 and CDR2 (germline): SEHNR, FQNEAQ (reference sequence). The CDR3 extends over 13 amino acids. The entire variable domain, with the rest obtained from reference TRBV7-9 and TRBJ2-7, is as follows: DTGVSQNPRHKITKRGQNVTFRCDPISEHNRLYWYRQTLGQGPEFLTYFQNEAQLEKSRLLSDRFSAERPKGSFSTLEIQRTEQGDSAMYLCASSSDTSYEQYFGPGTRLTVT.

This clonotype was counted ten times or more. The chain is built from TRBV3-1 and TRBJ2-1; 10 nucleotides align to TRBD2. The junction had 23 bases not matched to a gene; V was cut back by 7 bases and J by 8 bases. Germline CDR1 and CDR2: LGHDT and YNNKEL (reference sequence). The CDR3 spans 19 residues. CDR3 sequence: CASNSPRLAGEGAFDEQFF. The CDR3 DNA follows: TGTGCCAGCAACTCCCCCCGGCTAGCGGGAGAAGGCGCTTTTGATGAGCAGTTCTTC.

This sequence joins TRBV15 and TRBJ2-7, with D possibly being TRBD1 (8 bases). Germline V gives CDR1 LNHNV, CDR2 YYDKDF (reference sequence). CDR3 length equals 14 residues. V was trimmed by 1 base and J by 6 bases, leaving 13 bases between them. CDR3 protein: CATSRGQGRVEQYF. In DNA, the CDR3 is TGTGCCACCAGCAGAGGACAGGGGAGGGTCGAGCAGTACTTC. The full variable domain, in which reference TRBV15 and TRBJ2-7 provide the parts outside the CDR3, is DAMVIQNPRYQVTQFGKPVTLSCSQTLNHNVMYWYQQKSSQAPKLLFHYYDKDFNNEADTPDNFQSRRPNTSFCFLDIRSPGLGDTAMYLCATSRGQGRVEQYFGPGTRLTVT.

The genes are TRBV4-1 and TRBJ2-7; perhaps TRBD1 as D (7 bases). The CDR3 spans 14 residues. Trimming stripped 2 bases from V and 5 bases from J, with 13 bases between. Germline V gives CDR1 MGHRA, CDR2 YSYEKL. CDR3 residues: CASSQRQGEDEQYF. DNA of the CDR3: TGCGCCAGCAGCCAACGCCAGGGGGAGGACGAGCAGTACTTC.